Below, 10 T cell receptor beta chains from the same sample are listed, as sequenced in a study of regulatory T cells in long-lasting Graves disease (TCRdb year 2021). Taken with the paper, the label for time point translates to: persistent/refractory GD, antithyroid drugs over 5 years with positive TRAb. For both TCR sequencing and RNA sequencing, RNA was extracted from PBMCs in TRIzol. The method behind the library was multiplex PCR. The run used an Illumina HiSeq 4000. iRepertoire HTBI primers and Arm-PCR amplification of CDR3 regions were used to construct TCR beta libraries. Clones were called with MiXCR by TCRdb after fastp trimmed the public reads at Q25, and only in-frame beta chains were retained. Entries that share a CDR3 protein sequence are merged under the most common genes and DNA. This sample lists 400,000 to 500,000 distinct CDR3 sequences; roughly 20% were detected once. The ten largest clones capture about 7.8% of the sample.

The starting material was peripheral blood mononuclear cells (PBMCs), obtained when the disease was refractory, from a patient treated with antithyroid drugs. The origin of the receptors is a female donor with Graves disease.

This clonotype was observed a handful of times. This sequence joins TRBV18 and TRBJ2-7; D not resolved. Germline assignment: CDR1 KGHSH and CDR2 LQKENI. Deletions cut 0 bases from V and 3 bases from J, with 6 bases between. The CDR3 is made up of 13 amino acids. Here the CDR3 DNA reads TGTGCCAGCTCACCACCGGGGATCTACGAGCAGTACTTC. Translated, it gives CASSPPGIYEQYF.

CDR3: CASGIIAGGSYEQYF. CDR3 nucleotide sequence: TGTGCCAGTGGGATCATAGCGGGAGGTTCCTACGAGCAGTACTTC. This chain uses TRBV19 with TRBJ2-7; 10 nucleotides agree with TRBD2. The V segment lost 8 bases and the J segment 1 base; nucleotides outside the gene matches: 8. CDR3 size: 15 residues. Germline V gene data show CDR1 as LNHDA and CDR2 as SQIVND (reference sequence).

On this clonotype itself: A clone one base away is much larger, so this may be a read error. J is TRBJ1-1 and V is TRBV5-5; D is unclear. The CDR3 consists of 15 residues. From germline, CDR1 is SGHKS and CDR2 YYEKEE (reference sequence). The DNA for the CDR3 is TGTACCAGCAGCTTGGGGTTGATGATGAACACTGAAGCTTTCTTT. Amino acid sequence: CTSSLGLMMNTEAFF.

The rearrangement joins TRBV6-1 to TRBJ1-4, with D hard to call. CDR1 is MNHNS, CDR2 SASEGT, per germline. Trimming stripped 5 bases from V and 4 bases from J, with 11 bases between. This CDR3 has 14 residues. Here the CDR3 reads CASSHPGFNEKLFF. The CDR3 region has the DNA TGTGCCAGCAGTCACCCGGGTTTTAATGAAAAACTGTTTTTT.

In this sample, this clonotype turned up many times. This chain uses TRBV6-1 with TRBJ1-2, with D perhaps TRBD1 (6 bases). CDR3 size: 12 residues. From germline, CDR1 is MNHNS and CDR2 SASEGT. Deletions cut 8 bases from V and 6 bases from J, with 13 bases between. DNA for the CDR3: TGTGCCAGCTTTCCAGGGGAGAATGGCTACACCTTC. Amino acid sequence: CASFPGENGYTF.

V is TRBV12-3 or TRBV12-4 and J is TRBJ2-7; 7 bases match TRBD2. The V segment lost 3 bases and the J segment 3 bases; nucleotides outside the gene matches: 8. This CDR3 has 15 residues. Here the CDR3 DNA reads TGTGCCAGCAGTTTTAGGAGCGGGGACCACTACGAGCAGTACTTC. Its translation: CASSFRSGDHYEQYF.

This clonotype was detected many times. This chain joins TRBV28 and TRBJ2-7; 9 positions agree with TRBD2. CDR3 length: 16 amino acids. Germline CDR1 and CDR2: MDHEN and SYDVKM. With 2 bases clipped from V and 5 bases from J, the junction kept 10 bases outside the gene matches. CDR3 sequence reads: CASSLGSGIAGDEQYF. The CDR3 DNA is TGTGCCAGCAGTTTAGGCTCCGGGATAGCGGGAGACGAGCAGTACTTC.

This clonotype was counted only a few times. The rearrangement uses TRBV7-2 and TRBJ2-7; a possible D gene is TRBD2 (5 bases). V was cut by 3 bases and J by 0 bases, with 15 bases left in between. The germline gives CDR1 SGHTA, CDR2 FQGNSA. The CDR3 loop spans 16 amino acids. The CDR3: CASSFISLATSYEQYF. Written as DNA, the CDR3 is TGTGCCAGCAGCTTTATTTCCCTAGCCACCTCCTACGAGCAGTACTTC.

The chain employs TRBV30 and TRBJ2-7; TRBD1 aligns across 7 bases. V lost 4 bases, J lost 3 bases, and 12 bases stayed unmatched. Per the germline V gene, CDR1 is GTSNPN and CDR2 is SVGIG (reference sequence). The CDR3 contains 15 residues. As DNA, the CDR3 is TGTGCCTGGACCAGACAGGGAATGGTAGGCTACGAGCAGTACTTC. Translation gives CAWTRQGMVGYEQYF.

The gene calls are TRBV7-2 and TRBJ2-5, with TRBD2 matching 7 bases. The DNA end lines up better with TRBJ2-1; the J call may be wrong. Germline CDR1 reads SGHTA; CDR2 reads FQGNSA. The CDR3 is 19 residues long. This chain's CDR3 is CASSFSASGAGDSINEQFF. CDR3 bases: TGTGCCAGCAGCTTTTCTGCTAGCGGAGCGGGTGATAGTATCAATGAGCAGTTCTTC.